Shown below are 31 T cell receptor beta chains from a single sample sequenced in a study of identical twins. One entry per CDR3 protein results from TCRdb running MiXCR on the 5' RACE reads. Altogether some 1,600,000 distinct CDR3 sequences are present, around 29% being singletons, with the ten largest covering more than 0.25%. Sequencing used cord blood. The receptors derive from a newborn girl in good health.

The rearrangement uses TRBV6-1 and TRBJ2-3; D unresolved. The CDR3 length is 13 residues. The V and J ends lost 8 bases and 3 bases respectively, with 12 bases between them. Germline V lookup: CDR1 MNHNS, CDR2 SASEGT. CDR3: CASWKLRTDTQYF. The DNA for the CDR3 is TGTGCCAGCTGGAAGCTTCGGACAGATACGCAGTATTTT.

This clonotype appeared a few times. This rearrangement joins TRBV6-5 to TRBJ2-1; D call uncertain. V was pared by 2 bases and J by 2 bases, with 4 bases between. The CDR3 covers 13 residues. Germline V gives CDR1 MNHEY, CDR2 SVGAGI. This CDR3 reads CASSYGAYNEQFF. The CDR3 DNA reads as TGTGCCAGCAGTTACGGCGCCTACAATGAGCAGTTCTTC.

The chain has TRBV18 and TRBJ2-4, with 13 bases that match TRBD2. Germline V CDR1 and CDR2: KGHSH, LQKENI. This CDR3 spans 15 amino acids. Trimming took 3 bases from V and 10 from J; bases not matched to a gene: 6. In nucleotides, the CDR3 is TGTGCCAGCTCACCTGGGACTAGCGGGGTAGAAATTCAGTACTTC. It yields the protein CASSPGTSGVEIQYF. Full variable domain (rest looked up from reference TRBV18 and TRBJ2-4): NAGVMQNPRHLVRRRGQEARLRCSPMKGHSHVYWYRQLPEEGLKFMVYLQKENIIDESGMPKERFSAEFPKEGPSILRIQQVVRGDSAAYFCASSPGTSGVEIQYFGAGTRLSVL.

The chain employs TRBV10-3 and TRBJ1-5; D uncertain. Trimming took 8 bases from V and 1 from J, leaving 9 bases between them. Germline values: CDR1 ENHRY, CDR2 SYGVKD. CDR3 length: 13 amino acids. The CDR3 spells CAIATSSNQPQHF. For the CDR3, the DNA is TGTGCCATCGCTACTTCCAGCAATCAGCCCCAGCATTTT.

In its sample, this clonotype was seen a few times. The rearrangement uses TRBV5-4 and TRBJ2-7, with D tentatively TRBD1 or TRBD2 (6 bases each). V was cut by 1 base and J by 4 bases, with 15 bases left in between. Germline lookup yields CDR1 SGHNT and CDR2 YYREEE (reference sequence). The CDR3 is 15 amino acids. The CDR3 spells CASSLTGGGMYEQYF. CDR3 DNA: TGTGCCAGCAGCTTGACTGGAGGGGGAATGTACGAGCAGTACTTC.

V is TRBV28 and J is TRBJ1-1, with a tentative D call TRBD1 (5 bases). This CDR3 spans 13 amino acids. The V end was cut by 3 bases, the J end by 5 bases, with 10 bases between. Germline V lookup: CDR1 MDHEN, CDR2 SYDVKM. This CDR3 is CASSLPGMTEAFF. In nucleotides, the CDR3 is TGTGCCAGCAGTTTGCCAGGGATGACTGAAGCTTTCTTT.

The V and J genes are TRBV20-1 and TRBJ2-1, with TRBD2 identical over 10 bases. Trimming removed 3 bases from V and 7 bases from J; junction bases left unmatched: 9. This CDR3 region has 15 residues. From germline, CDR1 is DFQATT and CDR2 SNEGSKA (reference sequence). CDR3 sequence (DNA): TGCAGTGCTAGGAGCGGGAGGGCCCTCGTGAATGAGCAGTTCTTC. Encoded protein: CSARSGRALVNEQFF.

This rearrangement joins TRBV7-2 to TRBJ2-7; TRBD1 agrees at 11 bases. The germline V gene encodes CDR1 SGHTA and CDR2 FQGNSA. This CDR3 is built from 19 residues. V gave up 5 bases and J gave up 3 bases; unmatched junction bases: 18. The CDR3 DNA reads TGTGCCAGCAGCCGCAGGACAGGGGGCGCATCTAGGACTTTCTACGAGCAGTACTTC. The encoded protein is CASSRRTGGASRTFYEQYF.

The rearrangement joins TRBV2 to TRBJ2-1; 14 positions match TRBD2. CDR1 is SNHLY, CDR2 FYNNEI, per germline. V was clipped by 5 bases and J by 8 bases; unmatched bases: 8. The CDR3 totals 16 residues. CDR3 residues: CASSRGLAGVLDEQFF. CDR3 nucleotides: TGTGCCAGCAGTAGGGGACTAGCGGGAGTTTTGGATGAGCAGTTCTTC.

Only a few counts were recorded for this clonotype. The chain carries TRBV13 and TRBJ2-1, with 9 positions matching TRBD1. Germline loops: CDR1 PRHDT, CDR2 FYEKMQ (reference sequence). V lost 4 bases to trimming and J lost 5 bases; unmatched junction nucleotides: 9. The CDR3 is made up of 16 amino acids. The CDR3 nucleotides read TGTGCCAGCAGCTGGGTCTGGGGGGACAGGGACAATGAGCAGTTCTTC. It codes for CASSWVWGDRDNEQFF.

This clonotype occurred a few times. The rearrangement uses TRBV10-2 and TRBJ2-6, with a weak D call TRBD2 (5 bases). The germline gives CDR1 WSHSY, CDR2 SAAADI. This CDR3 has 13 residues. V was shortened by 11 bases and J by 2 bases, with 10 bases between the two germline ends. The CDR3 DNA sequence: TGCGCCGGCTACGGGGCTGGGGCCAACGTCCTGACTTTC. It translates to CAGYGAGANVLTF.

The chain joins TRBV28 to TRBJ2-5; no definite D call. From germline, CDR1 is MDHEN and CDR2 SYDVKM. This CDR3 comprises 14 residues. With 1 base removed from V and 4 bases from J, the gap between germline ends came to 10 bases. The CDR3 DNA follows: TGTGCCAGCAGTTTATATTCGTGGGGAGAGACCCAGTACTTC. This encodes CASSLYSWGETQYF.

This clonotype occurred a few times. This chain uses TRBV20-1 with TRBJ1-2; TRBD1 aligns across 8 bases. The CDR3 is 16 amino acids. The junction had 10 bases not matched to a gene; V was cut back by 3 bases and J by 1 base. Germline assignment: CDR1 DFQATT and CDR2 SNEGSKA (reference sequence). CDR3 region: CSASGLAGQDNYGYTF. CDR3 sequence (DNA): TGCAGTGCTAGCGGCCTGGCGGGACAGGATAACTATGGCTACACCTTC.

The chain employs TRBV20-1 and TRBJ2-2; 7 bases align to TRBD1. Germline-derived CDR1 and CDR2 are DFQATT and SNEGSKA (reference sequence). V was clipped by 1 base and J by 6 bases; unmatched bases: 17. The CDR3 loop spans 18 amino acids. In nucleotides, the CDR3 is TGCAGTGCTAGAGTTCCGCGCTTTAGGGACAGTTTTCCCGGGGAGCTGTTTTTT. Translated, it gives CSARVPRFRDSFPGELFF.

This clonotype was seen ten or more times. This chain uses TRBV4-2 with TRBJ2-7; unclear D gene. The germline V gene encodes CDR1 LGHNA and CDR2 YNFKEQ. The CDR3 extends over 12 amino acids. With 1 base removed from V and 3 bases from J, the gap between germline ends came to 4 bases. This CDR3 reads CASSQGYYEQYF. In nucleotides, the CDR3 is TGTGCCAGCAGCCAAGGGTACTACGAGCAGTACTTC.

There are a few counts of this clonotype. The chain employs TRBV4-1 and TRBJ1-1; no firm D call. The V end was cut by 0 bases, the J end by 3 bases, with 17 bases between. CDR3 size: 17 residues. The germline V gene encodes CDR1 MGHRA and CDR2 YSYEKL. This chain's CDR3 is CASSQDNLRGKDTEAFF. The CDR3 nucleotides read TGCGCCAGCAGCCAAGATAATTTGCGAGGGAAGGACACTGAAGCTTTCTTT.

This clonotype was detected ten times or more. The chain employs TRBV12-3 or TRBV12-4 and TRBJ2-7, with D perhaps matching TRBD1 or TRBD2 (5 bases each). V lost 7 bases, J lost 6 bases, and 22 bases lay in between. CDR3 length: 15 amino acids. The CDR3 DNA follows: TGTGCCAGCACCCATATCGGACTCGGGGCTTCCGAGCAGTACTTC. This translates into CASTHIGLGASEQYF.

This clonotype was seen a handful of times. DNA for the CDR3: TGTGCCAGCAGCTCCCGACAGGGACGAAACTATGGCTACACCTTC. Its protein product is CASSSRQGRNYGYTF. The chain is built from TRBV7-8 and TRBJ1-2; 7 nucleotides match TRBD1. Germline V gene lookup returns CDR1 SGHVS and CDR2 FQNEAQ. Trimming at V came to 4 bases and at J to 2 bases, leaving 7 bases not matched to a gene. This CDR3 is built from 15 residues.

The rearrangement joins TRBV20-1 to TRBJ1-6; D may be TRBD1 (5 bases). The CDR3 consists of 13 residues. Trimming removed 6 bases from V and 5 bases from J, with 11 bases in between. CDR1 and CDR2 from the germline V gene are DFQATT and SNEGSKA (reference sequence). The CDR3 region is CSAQGPDNSPLHF. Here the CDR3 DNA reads TGCAGTGCCCAGGGACCGGATAATTCACCCCTCCACTTT.

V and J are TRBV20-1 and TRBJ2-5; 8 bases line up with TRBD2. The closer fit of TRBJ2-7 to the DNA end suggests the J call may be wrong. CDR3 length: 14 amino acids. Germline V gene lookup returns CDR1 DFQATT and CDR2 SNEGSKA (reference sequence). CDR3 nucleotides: TGCAGTGCTATACAAGCCGGGACTAGCTACGAGCAGTACTTC. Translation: CSAIQAGTSYEQYF.

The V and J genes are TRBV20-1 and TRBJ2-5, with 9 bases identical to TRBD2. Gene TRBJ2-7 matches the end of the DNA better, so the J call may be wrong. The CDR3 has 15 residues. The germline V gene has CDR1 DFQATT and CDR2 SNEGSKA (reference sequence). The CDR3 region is CSASDLSGRLFEQYF. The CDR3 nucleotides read TGCAGTGCTAGCGACCTTAGCGGGAGACTATTCGAGCAGTACTTC.

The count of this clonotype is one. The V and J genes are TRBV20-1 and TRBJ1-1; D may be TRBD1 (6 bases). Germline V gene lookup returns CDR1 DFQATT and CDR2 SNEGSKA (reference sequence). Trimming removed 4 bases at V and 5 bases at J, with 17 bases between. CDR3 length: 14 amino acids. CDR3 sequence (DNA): TGCAGTGCTAAGACCAATACGGGACAAACTGAAGCTTTCTTT. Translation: CSAKTNTGQTEAFF.

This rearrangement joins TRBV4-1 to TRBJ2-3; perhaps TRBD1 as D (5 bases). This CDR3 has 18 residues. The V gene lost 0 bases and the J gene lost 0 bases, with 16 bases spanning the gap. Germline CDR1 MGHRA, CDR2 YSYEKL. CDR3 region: CASSQDGTGTPSTDTQYF. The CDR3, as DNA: TGCGCCAGCAGCCAAGATGGAACAGGCACCCCTAGCACAGATACGCAGTATTTT.

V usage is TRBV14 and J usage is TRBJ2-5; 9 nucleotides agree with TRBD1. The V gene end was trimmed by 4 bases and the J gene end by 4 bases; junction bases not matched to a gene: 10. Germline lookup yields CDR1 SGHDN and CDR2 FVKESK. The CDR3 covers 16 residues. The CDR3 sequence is CASSPRGQGFRETQYF. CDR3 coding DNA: TGTGCCAGCAGCCCCAGGGGACAGGGCTTTCGAGAGACCCAGTACTTC.

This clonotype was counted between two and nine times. The CDR3 region is CASRHLQGAQETQYF. The CDR3 nucleotides are TGTGCCAGCAGACACCTACAGGGGGCCCAAGAGACCCAGTACTTC. This chain joins TRBV6-5 and TRBJ2-5; 9 nucleotides line up with TRBD1. With 6 bases clipped from V and 1 base from J, the junction kept 6 bases outside the gene matches. The CDR3 has 15 residues. Germline V gene lookup returns CDR1 MNHEY and CDR2 SVGAGI.

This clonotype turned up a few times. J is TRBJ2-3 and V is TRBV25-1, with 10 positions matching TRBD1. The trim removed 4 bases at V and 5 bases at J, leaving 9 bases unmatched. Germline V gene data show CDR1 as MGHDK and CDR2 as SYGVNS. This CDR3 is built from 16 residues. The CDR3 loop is CASSGPGTGAVDTQYF. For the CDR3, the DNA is TGTGCCAGCAGTGGCCCCGGGACAGGGGCTGTAGATACGCAGTATTTT.

The CDR3 sequence is CAISEESGGSPLHF. The DNA of the CDR3 is TGTGCCATCAGTGAGGAGTCAGGGGGGTCACCCCTCCACTTT. This chain joins TRBV10-3 and TRBJ1-6, with 7 bases that match TRBD1. Germline V CDR1 and CDR2: ENHRY, SYGVKD. V was clipped by 2 bases and J by 10 bases; unmatched bases: 5. This CDR3 has 14 amino acids.

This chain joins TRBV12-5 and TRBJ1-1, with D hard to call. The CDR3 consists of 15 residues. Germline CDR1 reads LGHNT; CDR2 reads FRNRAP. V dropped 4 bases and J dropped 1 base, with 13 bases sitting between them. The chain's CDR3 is CASGSVGRGNTEAFF. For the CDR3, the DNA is TGTGCTAGTGGTTCCGTAGGGAGAGGGAACACTGAAGCTTTCTTT.

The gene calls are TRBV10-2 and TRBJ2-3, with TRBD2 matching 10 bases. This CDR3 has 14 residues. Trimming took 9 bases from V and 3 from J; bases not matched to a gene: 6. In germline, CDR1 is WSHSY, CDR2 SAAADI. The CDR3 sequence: CARSSGGETDTQYF. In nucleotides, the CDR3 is TGCGCCAGATCTAGCGGGGGAGAGACAGATACGCAGTATTTT.

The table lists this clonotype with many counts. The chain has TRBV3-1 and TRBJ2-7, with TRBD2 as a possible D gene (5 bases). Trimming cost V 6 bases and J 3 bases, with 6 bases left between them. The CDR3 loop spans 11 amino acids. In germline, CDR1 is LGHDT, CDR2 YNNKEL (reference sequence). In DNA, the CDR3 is TGTGCCAGCAGTCGGGGCTACGAGCAGTACTTC. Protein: CASSRGYEQYF.

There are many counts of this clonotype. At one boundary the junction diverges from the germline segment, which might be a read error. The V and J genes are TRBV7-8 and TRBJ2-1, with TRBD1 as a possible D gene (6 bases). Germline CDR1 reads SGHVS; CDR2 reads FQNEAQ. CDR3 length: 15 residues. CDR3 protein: CASTLQGRGYNEQFF. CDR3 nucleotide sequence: TGTGCCAGCACCTTACAGGGCCGAGGCTACAATGAGCAGTTCTTC.